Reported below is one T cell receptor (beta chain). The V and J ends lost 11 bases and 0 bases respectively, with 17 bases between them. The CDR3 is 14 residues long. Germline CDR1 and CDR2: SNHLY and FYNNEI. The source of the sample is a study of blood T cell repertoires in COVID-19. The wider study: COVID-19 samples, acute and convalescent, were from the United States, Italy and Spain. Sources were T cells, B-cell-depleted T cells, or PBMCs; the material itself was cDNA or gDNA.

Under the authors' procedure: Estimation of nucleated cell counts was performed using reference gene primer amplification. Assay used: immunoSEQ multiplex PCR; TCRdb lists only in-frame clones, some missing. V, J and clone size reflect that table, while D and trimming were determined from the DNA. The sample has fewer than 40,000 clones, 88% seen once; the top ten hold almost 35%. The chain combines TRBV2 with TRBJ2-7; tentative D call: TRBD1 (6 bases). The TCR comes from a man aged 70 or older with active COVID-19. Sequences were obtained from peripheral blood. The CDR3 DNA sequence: TGTGCCCGCCGACCCTCAGGGGCCTCCTACGAGCAGTACTTC. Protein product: CARRPSGASYEQYF.